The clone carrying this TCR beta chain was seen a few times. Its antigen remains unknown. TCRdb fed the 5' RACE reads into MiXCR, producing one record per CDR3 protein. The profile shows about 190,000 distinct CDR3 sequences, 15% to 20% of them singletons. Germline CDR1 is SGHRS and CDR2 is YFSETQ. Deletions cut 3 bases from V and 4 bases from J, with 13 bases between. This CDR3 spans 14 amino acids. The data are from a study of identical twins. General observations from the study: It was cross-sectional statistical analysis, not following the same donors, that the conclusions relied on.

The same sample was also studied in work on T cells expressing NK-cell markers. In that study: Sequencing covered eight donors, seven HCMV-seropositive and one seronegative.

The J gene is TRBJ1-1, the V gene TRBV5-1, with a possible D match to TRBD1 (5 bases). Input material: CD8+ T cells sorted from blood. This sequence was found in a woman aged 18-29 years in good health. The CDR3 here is CASSSGIGTTEAFF. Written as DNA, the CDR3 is TGCGCCAGCAGCTCAGGGATCGGGACCACTGAAGCTTTCTTT. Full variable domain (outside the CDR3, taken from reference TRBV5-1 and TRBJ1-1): KAGVTQTPRYLIKTRGQQVTLSCSPISGHRSVSWYQQTPGQGLQFLFEYFSETQRNKGNFPGRFSGRQFSNSRSEMNVSTLELGDSALYLCASSSGIGTTEAFFGQGTRLTVV.